The clone carrying this TCR beta chain was seen repeatedly, ten times or more. This sample was included in a study of neurological immune-mediated disorders. From germline, CDR1 is SQVTM and CDR2 ANQGSEA. The CDR3 spans 15 residues. The V gene end was trimmed by 6 bases and the J gene end by 6 bases; junction bases not matched to a gene: 10. TCRdb re-called the 5' RACE reads with MiXCR, one entry per CDR3 protein. In the table there are 50,000 to 60,000 distinct CDR3 sequences, about 2.5% of which are singletons. Sequencing was performed on PBMCs. This TCR came from a man in his fifties with multiple sclerosis. This chain links TRBV29-1 with TRBJ2-1; TRBD1 matches at 11 bases. The CDR3 DNA is TGCAGCGTCATTGGGACGGACAGGGGGCTCAATGAGCAGTTCTTC. Its protein product is CSVIGTDRGLNEQFF.